Listed here is a single TCR beta chain. What it binds is not known. The data were obtained in a study of cytomegalovirus exposure and HLA in healthy donors. General study points: Under in vitro conditions, three CMV-associated chains were confirmed as specific for CMV antigens. Reports credit the classifier with highly specific, highly sensitive diagnosis of cytomegalovirus status. Reportedly, HLA-A and HLA-B alleles of most subjects were accurately predicted from TCR beta.

CDR1 is SNHLY and CDR2 is FYNNEI in the germline V gene. With 6 bases clipped from V and 2 bases from J, the junction kept 6 bases outside the gene matches. There are 15 residues in the CDR3. Amplification used 60 Vbeta primers and 13 Jbeta primers. Original methodology: Around 76 million unique TCR beta chains, 8.5 million to 14 million shared, were counted in a later analysis. Assay used: immunoSEQ multiplex PCR; TCRdb lists only in-frame clones, some missing. D and trimming were read from the DNA, whereas the V and J calls and clone size are those reported in that table. Of around 120,000 clones in the sample, over 70% are singletons; the top ten hold 1.6%.

This receptor was obtained from a woman under 30 in good health and CMV-seronegative. The sample taken for sequencing was PBMCs. The rearrangement uses TRBV2 and TRBJ2-1; 8 nucleotides align to TRBD2. The CDR3 DNA reads TGTGCCAGCAGGTCAAGCGGGGGCACCTACAATGAGCAGTTCTTC. Translation: CASRSSGGTYNEQFF.